This T cell receptor (beta chain) was retrieved from a study of regulatory T cells in long-lasting Graves disease. In building TCR beta libraries, iRepertoire HTBI primers were used together with Arm-PCR of CDR3 regions. Each CDR3 protein is one row after TCRdb ran MiXCR on the multiplex PCR reads. The sample has about 430,000 distinct CDR3 sequences, 15% seen once; the top ten hold approximately 7.8%. Whole-study results and caveats: It was in persistent disease that TRBV28, TRBJ1-2 and TRBJ2-5 were favored.

This clonotype was recorded a few times. No antigen is known for it. Documented time point: newly diagnosed GD, antithyroid drugs for less than 3 months. PBMCs provided the RNA from which the TCR library was made. The CDR3 is 17 residues long. Per the germline V gene, CDR1 is MNHEY and CDR2 is SVGAGI. With V trimmed by 4 bases and J by 7 bases, 14 bases remained unmatched. These data also featured in a second study, about T cells in Graves' hyperthyroidism and ophthalmopathy. From that paper: The study excluded patients with uncontrolled infection, other autoimmune disease, pregnancy or lactation. Thyroid ultrasound, orbital computed tomography, clinical symptoms, and serum thyroxine and TRAb underpinned diagnoses. RT-PCR in the first round (using the HTBI primer set) targeted the TCR CDR3.

V usage is TRBV6-5 and J usage is TRBJ2-1; 9 bases align to TRBD2. The TCR originated in a woman aged 40 to 50 with Graves disease. Material: peripheral blood mononuclear cells (PBMCs), obtained at new diagnosis, from a patient treated with antithyroid drugs. The CDR3 spells CASSSARLAVALNEQFF. CDR3 nucleotide sequence: TGTGCCAGCAGTTCCGCCAGACTAGCGGTTGCCCTTAATGAGCAGTTCTTC.